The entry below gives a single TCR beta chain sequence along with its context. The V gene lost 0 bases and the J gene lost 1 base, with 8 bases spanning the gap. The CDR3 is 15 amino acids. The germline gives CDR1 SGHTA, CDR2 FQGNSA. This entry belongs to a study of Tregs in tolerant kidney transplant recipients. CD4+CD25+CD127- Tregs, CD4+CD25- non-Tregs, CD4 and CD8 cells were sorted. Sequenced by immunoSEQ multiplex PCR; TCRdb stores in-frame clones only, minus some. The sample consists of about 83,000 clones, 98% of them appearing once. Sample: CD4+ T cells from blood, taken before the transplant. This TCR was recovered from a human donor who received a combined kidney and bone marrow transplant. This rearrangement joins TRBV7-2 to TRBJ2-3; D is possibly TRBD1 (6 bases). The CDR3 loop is CASSLAAGGTDTQYF. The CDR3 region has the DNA TGTGCCAGCAGCTTAGCGGCAGGGGGCACAGATACGCAGTATTTT.